These 25 T cell receptor beta chains came from one sample sequenced in a study of blood T cells in healthy people across ages. PCR was performed a second time for about 6 to 11 cycles using a sample-barcoded 5' primer and a J-beta primer mix. TCRdb independently ran MiXCR on the 5' RACE reads; one entry per CDR3 protein. This table has about 700,000 distinct CDR3 sequences, less than 40% appearing once. Sequencing was performed on blood. These receptors all stem from a woman older than 75 in good health.

This clonotype was seen many times. V gene TRBV5-1 combines with J gene TRBJ2-1; D ambiguous. CDR1 SGHRS and CDR2 YFSETQ come from the germline V gene. V was shortened by 0 bases and J by 0 bases, with 7 bases between the two germline ends. This CDR3 is built from 15 residues. The CDR3 spells CASSLASNSYNEQFF. CDR3 DNA: TGCGCCAGCAGCTTGGCCAGTAACTCCTACAATGAGCAGTTCTTC.

This clonotype was found many times. The gene calls are TRBV9 and TRBJ2-5, with a weak D call TRBD1 (5 bases). Trimming shortened V by 0 bases and J by 7 bases, and 7 bases separated the two germline ends. Germline assignment: CDR1 SGDLS and CDR2 YYNGEE. The CDR3 sequence is 12 residues long. Here the CDR3 DNA reads TGTGCCAGCAGCGTAGGGGGCGGGACCCAGTACTTC. It encodes CASSVGGGTQYF. The whole variable domain, filled in from reference TRBV9 and TRBJ2-5, reads DSGVTQTPKHLITATGQRVTLRCSPRSGDLSVYWYQQSLDQGLQFLIQYYNGEERAKGNILERFSAQQFPDLHSELNLSSLELGDSALYFCASSVGGGTQYFGPGTRLLVL.

This clonotype was recorded many times. The chain uses TRBV24-1 and TRBJ2-3; the D gene is possibly TRBD2 (6 bases). The CDR3 consists of 14 residues. V lost 11 bases, J lost 0 bases, and 14 bases lay in between. Germline CDR1 reads KGHDR; CDR2 reads SFDVKD. CDR3 sequence (DNA): TGTGCCATCTCAGGCGGGATCAGCACAGATACGCAGTATTTT. This sequence encodes CAISGGISTDTQYF.

The chain links TRBV7-2 to TRBJ2-7, with D tentatively TRBD1 (7 bases). Germline CDR1 is SGHTA and CDR2 is FQGNSA. There are 16 residues in the CDR3. V lost 5 bases, J lost 5 bases, and 22 bases lay in between. The CDR3 nucleotides are TGTGCCAGCAGCCCGCAGGGGGGATCGAGTGGAAACGAGCAGTACTTC. This sequence encodes CASSPQGGSSGNEQYF.

Worth noting for this clonotype: Since a much larger clone is just one base distant, this may be a read error. CDR3 sequence reads: CASSPGGGLNQTQHF. CDR3 sequence (DNA): TGCGCCAGCAGCCCCGGAGGGGGCTTAAATCAGACCCAGCATTTT. The chain is built from TRBV5-1 and TRBJ1-5; TRBD1 agrees at 7 bases. The length of the CDR3 is 15 residues. From germline, CDR1 is SGHRS and CDR2 YFSETQ.

This clonotype came up many times. This chain's CDR3 is CASRPVGTVPYEQYF. CDR3 bases: TGTGCCAGCAGGCCAGTCGGGACAGTGCCCTACGAGCAGTACTTC. This chain joins TRBV27 and TRBJ2-7, with TRBD1 identical over 7 bases. The V and J ends lost 6 bases and 2 bases, in that order; junction bases with no gene match: 10. The CDR3 contains 15 residues. The V gene's germline CDR1 is MNHEY and CDR2 SMNVEV (reference sequence).

The chain carries TRBV6-6 and TRBJ1-6; no clear D gene. This CDR3 has 16 residues. The V end lost 7 bases, the J end lost 0 bases, and 13 bases lay between the germline ends. CDR1 MNHNY and CDR2 SVGAGI come from the germline V gene (reference sequence). CDR3 coding DNA: TGTGCCAGCATCCTAGGTGGGAGCTCCTATAATTCACCCCTCCACTTT. Protein: CASILGGSSYNSPLHF.

Remarks on this clonotype: At one boundary the junction diverges from the germline segment, which might be a read error. This chain joins TRBV7-7 and TRBJ2-1; TRBD1 is a possible D gene (6 bases). The CDR3 has 15 amino acids. CDR1 and CDR2 from the germline V gene are SSHAT and FNYEAQ (reference sequence). The CDR3 sequence: CASSSGETGYNEQFF. The CDR3 DNA reads TGTGCTAGCAGCTCTGGGGAGACAGGATACAATGAGCAGTTCTTC.

The chain joins TRBV6-5 to TRBJ2-3, with 10 bases aligning to TRBD2. The junction had 6 bases not matched to a gene; V was cut back by 2 bases and J by 4 bases. CDR1 is MNHEY, CDR2 SVGAGI, per germline. This CDR3 comprises 16 residues. The CDR3 protein is CASSYGGLAGADTQYF. CDR3 nucleotides: TGTGCCAGCAGTTACGGAGGGCTAGCGGGAGCAGATACGCAGTATTTT.

With respect to this clonotype: One junction end disagrees with the germline gene, perhaps due to a read error. This chain links TRBV7-9 with TRBJ2-7, with 7 bases that match TRBD1. Germline V CDR1 and CDR2: SEHNR, FQNEAQ (reference sequence). The CDR3 length is 16 residues. The DNA of the CDR3 is TGTGCTAGCAGCTTTTTCAATACGAGAGACAGGGCGGAGCAGTACTTC. It codes for CASSFFNTRDRAEQYF.

This clonotype was detected ten times or more. This chain joins TRBV3-1 and TRBJ2-7; weak D call: TRBD2 (6 bases). V was trimmed by 4 bases and J by 0 bases, leaving 19 bases between them. The CDR3 extends over 17 amino acids. CDR1 and CDR2 (germline): LGHDT, YNNKEL (reference sequence). For the CDR3, the DNA is TGTGCCAGCAGCCTCTCCCTGCGGGACTCGAACTCCTACGAGCAGTACTTC. Translation: CASSLSLRDSNSYEQYF.

In this sample, this clonotype turned up many times. J is TRBJ2-5 and V is TRBV14; 11 bases are a match to TRBD1. Germline CDR1 is SGHDN and CDR2 is FVKESK. Trimming cost V 4 bases and J 2 bases; bases outside gene matches: 12. The CDR3 loop spans 18 amino acids. The DNA of the CDR3 is TGTGCCAGCAGCCGCCGGGGACAGGGGGTACTACTGCAAGAGACCCAGTACTTC. Its protein is CASSRRGQGVLLQETQYF.

This clonotype was recorded many times. The V gene is TRBV29-1, the J gene TRBJ1-1; perhaps TRBD1 as D (5 bases). V lost 6 bases, J lost 3 bases, and 14 bases lay in between. The CDR3 runs 13 residues. Germline CDR1 and CDR2: SQVTM and ANQGSEA. This chain's CDR3 is CSVGLGVHTEAFF. The CDR3 DNA sequence: TGCAGCGTGGGCCTGGGGGTACACACTGAAGCTTTCTTT.

V gene TRBV5-1 combines with J gene TRBJ1-2, with 7 positions matching TRBD1. The junction had 6 bases not matched to a gene; V was cut back by 4 bases and J by 0 bases. The V gene's germline CDR1 is SGHRS and CDR2 YFSETQ. The CDR3 sequence is 15 residues long. The CDR3 sequence is CASSKRQGTNYGYTF. CDR3 DNA: TGCGCCAGCAGCAAGAGACAGGGAACTAACTATGGCTACACCTTC.

This clonotype appeared many times. The V call is TRBV20-1, the J call TRBJ2-1; 14 bases map to TRBD2. Germline CDR1 is DFQATT and CDR2 is SNEGSKA (reference sequence). CDR3 length: 16 residues. V lost 6 bases to trimming and J lost 4 bases; unmatched junction nucleotides: 8. CDR3 sequence (DNA): TGCAGTGCCCTGCCGGGACTAGCGGGGGTTTACAATGAGCAGTTCTTC. It translates to CSALPGLAGVYNEQFF.

This clonotype was seen a few times. The CDR3 DNA sequence: TGTGCCAGCAGGCGGCAGGGGGCCAGGCAGCCCCAGCATTTT. This sequence encodes CASRRQGARQPQHF. The chain recombines TRBV6-6 with TRBJ1-5, with 8 bases lining up with TRBD1. Germline values: CDR1 MNHNY, CDR2 SVGAGI (reference sequence). Trimming took 6 bases from V and 7 from J; bases not matched to a gene: 8. The CDR3 runs to 14 residues.

The CDR3 sequence is CASSYQGMNTGELFF. DNA of the CDR3: TGTGCCAGCAGTTACCAGGGGATGAACACCGGGGAGCTGTTTTTT. The chain has TRBV27 and TRBJ2-2, with a weak D call TRBD1 (6 bases). Germline V gene data show CDR1 as MNHEY and CDR2 as SMNVEV (reference sequence). CDR3 length: 15 amino acids. The V gene lost 4 bases and the J gene lost 1 base, with 10 bases spanning the gap.

This clonotype was seen at least ten times. The genes are TRBV7-2 and TRBJ2-7, with D perhaps TRBD2 (6 bases). Trimming took off 5 bases at V and 4 bases at J, with 12 bases between the two ends. Germline values: CDR1 SGHTA, CDR2 FQGNSA. CDR3 size: 13 residues. The CDR3 here is CASSLGLLYEQYF. For the CDR3, the DNA is TGTGCCAGCAGCCTCGGACTACTTTACGAGCAGTACTTC.

The gene calls are TRBV28 and TRBJ2-1; the D gene could be TRBD1 or TRBD2 (6 bases each). Germline lookup yields CDR1 MDHEN and CDR2 SYDVKM. The ends were cut back, 7 bases at V and 15 bases at J, with 22 bases in the middle. This CDR3 spans 13 amino acids. CDR3 bases: TGTGCCAGCACCGCCCGGTGGGGGGCCCAGGGGTTCTTC. Translating gives CASTARWGAQGFF.

This clonotype was seen many times. CDR3 in amino acids: CASSYAGNIQYF. The CDR3 nucleotides are TGTGCCAGCAGTTACGCCGGGAACATTCAGTACTTC. The V call is TRBV6-2 or TRBV6-3, the J call TRBJ2-4; D gene ambiguous. Between the trimmed V and J ends, which lost 2 bases and 7 bases, there was a span of 6 bases. CDR3 size: 12 residues. CDR1 and CDR2 (germline): MNHEY, SVGEGT.

This clonotype was recorded at least ten times. Here the CDR3 DNA reads TGCAGTGCCCCTTCAGCGGGGGCATCGAACACCGGGGAGCTGTTTTTT. This codes for CSAPSAGASNTGELFF. The chain joins TRBV20-1 to TRBJ2-2, with 8 bases lining up with TRBD2. Trimming cost V 6 bases and J 0 bases; bases outside gene matches: 9. The CDR3 extends over 16 amino acids. Germline CDR1 is DFQATT and CDR2 is SNEGSKA (reference sequence).

This sequence joins TRBV5-1 and TRBJ2-1; D is possibly TRBD2 (5 bases). The CDR3 extends over 13 amino acids. The V end was cut by 4 bases, the J end by 12 bases, with 17 bases between. Germline CDR1 and CDR2: SGHRS and YFSETQ. CDR3 in amino acids: CASSNGTRLVQFF. The CDR3 nucleotides are TGCGCCAGCAGCAATGGAACTAGGCTTGTGCAGTTCTTC.

This clonotype was seen a single time. V gene TRBV29-1 combines with J gene TRBJ1-1; D remains unclear. This CDR3 has 13 amino acids. Germline CDR1 SQVTM, CDR2 ANQGSEA. Trimming removed 3 bases at V and 1 base at J, with 9 bases between. The CDR3 sequence is CSVDKVGNTEAFF. The CDR3 region has the DNA TGCAGCGTTGATAAGGTTGGGAACACTGAAGCTTTCTTT.

There are many counts of this clonotype. The rearrangement joins TRBV14 to TRBJ1-2; D possibly corresponds to TRBD1 (5 bases). V was cut by 5 bases and J by 7 bases, with 20 bases left in between. From germline, CDR1 is SGHDN and CDR2 FVKESK. There are 15 residues in the CDR3. CDR3 sequence (DNA): TGTGCCAGCAGCGTTCCGGGGCCTGGGAGTCCTGGCTACACCTTC. Protein product: CASSVPGPGSPGYTF.

A few counts support this clonotype. The chain employs TRBV5-1 and TRBJ2-3; TRBD2 agrees at 9 bases. This CDR3 is 17 amino acids long. Trimming removed 2 bases from V and 4 bases from J; junction bases left unmatched: 11. Germline CDR1 is SGHRS and CDR2 is YFSETQ. The CDR3 nucleotides are TGCGCCAGCAGCTTCTTAGGGACTAGCAGGGGCCCAGATACGCAGTATTTT. Translated: CASSFLGTSRGPDTQYF.